The T cell receptor beta chain described here comes from a study of graft-versus-host responses after intestinal transplantation. Germline loops: CDR1 MGHRA, CDR2 YSYEKL. This CDR3 spans 15 amino acids. V lost 4 bases to trimming and J lost 3 bases, with 15 bases between them. The assay was immunoSEQ multiplex PCR, and TCRdb's table has in-frame clones only and misses some. The data contain 15,000 to 20,000 clones, around 79% of them seen just once; the ten biggest clones take up about 1.9%. The starting material was PBMCs, obtained 14 days after transplant. The V gene is TRBV4-1, the J gene TRBJ1-1, with a tentative D call TRBD1 (6 bases). This TCR was recovered from a human patient who received an intestinal transplant, so some T cells may come from the graft donor. The CDR3 sequence: CASSPHQGLYTEAFF. The CDR3 nucleotides are TGCGCCAGCAGCCCCCACCAGGGGCTATACACTGAAGCTTTCTTT.